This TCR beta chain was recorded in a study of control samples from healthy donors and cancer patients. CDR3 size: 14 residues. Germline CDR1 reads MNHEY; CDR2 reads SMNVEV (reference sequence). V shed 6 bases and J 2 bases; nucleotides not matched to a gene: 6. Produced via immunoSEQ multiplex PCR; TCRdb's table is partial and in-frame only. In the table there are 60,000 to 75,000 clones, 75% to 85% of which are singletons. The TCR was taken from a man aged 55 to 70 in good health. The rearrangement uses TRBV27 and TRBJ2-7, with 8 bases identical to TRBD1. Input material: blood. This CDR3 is CASRPRGPTYEQYF. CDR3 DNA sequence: TGTGCCAGCAGGCCCAGGGGGCCCACCTACGAGCAGTACTTC.